This entry is about one TCR beta chain. This specimen comes from a study of technical replicates of blood from several donors. Some clones are missing from TCRdb's copy, which holds only in-frame ones; the method was immunoSEQ multiplex PCR. The data show tens of thousands of clones, 95% seen once. Material: T cells isolated from PBMCs. This sequence originates from a human donor in good health.

The CDR3, as DNA: TGTGCCAGCAGTTTTGGGGCCCCCTTTAGCAATCAGCCCCAGCATTTT. Translating it yields CASSFGAPFSNQPQHF. This sequence joins TRBV27 and TRBJ1-5; D might be TRBD1 (5 bases). From germline, CDR1 is MNHEY and CDR2 SMNVEV (reference sequence). V shed 3 bases and J shed 0 bases, with 12 bases lying between them. CDR3 length equals 16 residues.